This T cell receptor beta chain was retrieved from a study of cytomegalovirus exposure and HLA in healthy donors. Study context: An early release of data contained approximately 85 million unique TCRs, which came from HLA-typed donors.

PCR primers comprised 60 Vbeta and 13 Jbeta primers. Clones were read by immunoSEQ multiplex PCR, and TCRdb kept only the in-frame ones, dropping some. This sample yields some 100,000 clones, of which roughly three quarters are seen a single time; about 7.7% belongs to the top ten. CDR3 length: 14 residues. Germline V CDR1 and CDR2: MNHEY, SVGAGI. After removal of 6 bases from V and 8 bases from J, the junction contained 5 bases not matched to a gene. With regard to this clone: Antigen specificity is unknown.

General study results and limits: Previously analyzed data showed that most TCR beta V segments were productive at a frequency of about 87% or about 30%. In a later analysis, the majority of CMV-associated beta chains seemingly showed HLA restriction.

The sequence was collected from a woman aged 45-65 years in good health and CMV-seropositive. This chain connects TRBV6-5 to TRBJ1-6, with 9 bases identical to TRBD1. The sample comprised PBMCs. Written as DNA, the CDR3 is TGTGCCAGCAGCTCCGGGACAGGGTATTCACCCCTCCACTTT. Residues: CASSSGTGYSPLHF.